One sample yielded the 22 T cell receptor beta chains listed below, sequenced in a study of shared clonotypes between healthy human individuals. Data came from immunoSEQ multiplex PCR; TCRdb stores just in-frame clones and leaves some out. Of 980,000 or so clones in the sample, over 75% were seen once. The sequenced sample consisted of memory CD4+ T cells sorted from blood. Subset defined: CD45RA-negative fraction. The source of these receptors is a man aged 18-30 years in good health.

The V and J genes are TRBV19 and TRBJ2-4; TRBD1 is a possible D gene (5 bases). Between the trimmed V and J ends, which lost 3 bases and 7 bases, there was a span of 10 bases. This CDR3 has 13 amino acids. Germline CDR1 is LNHDA and CDR2 is SQIVND (reference sequence). Written as DNA, the CDR3 is TGTGCCAGTAGTATTTCACAGGAGAACATTCAGTACTTC. It encodes CASSISQENIQYF.

The chain combines TRBV5-8 with TRBJ2-3; 10 bases are shared with TRBD2. CDR3 length: 15 amino acids. The germline CDR1 and CDR2 sequences are SGHTS and YDEGEE. V was pared by 4 bases and J by 5 bases, with 7 bases of the junction left unmatched. DNA of the CDR3: TGTGCCAGCAGCCTACTAGCGGGAAGGGAAGATACGCAGTATTTT. Translated, it gives CASSLLAGREDTQYF.

The V call is TRBV7-8, the J call TRBJ2-7, with D hard to call. Deletions cut 3 bases from V and 4 bases from J, with 10 bases between. CDR3 size: 13 residues. The germline V gene encodes CDR1 SGHVS and CDR2 FQNEAQ. The CDR3 region has the DNA TGTGCCAGCAGCTTCGGCATCAAGTACGAGCAGTACTTC. It yields the protein CASSFGIKYEQYF.

The CDR3 is CASSGGTLGRYTF. Here the CDR3 DNA reads TGTGCCAGCAGCGGGGGGACGTTGGGACGCTACACCTTC. The rearrangement links TRBV6-1 to TRBJ1-2; D is perhaps TRBD1 (5 bases). Trimming left V 6 bases short and J 9 bases short, with 17 bases between. Germline CDR1 MNHNS, CDR2 SASEGT. The CDR3 totals 13 residues.

In DNA, the CDR3 is TGTGCCAGCAGCCCCATAGCGGGACAGGGTTACGAAAAACTGTTTTTT. This gives the protein CASSPIAGQGYEKLFF. This chain uses TRBV9 with TRBJ1-4; 9 nucleotides agree with TRBD1. CDR3 length: 16 amino acids. The trim removed 4 bases at V and 8 bases at J, leaving 12 bases unmatched. Germline assignment: CDR1 SGDLS and CDR2 YYNGEE.

V is TRBV20-1 and J is TRBJ2-5; D unclear. The CDR3 has 11 amino acids. Germline V gives CDR1 DFQATT, CDR2 SNEGSKA (reference sequence). V lost 6 bases and J lost 5, with 10 bases in between. CDR3 residues: CSAVDLETQYF. CDR3 bases: TGCAGTGCGGTTGACTTGGAGACCCAGTACTTC.

The chain is built from TRBV28 and TRBJ2-2; TRBD1 or TRBD2 may be the D gene (5 bases each). The CDR3 is made up of 18 amino acids. Deletions cut 4 bases from V and 1 base from J, with 19 bases between. CDR1 is MDHEN and CDR2 is SYDVKM in the germline V gene. CDR3 DNA sequence: TGTGCCAGCAGTTACCCAGAATGGGGGAACCTGAACACCGGGGAGCTGTTTTTT. This sequence encodes CASSYPEWGNLNTGELFF.

A few counts support this clone. This chain links TRBV7-2 with TRBJ2-1; 8 bases align to TRBD1. V lost 0 bases and J lost 7; bases outside the gene matches: 11. Germline lookup yields CDR1 SGHTA and CDR2 FQGNSA. The CDR3 consists of 17 residues. The CDR3 region has the DNA TGTGCCAGCAGCTTAGCGGAACTCCACAGGGGGTCAAATGAGCAGTTCTTC. Translating it yields CASSLAELHRGSNEQFF.

This clone was recorded only once. At the DNA level, this CDR3 is encoded by other sequences in the same sample as well. The J gene is TRBJ1-1, the V gene TRBV18; possible D gene TRBD1, 5 bases. The germline V gene encodes CDR1 KGHSH and CDR2 LQKENI. Trimming took 1 base from V and 4 from J, leaving 7 bases between them. The CDR3 is 13 residues long. In nucleotides, the CDR3 is TGTGCCAGCTCACCACTTCAGGGCACTGAAGCTTTCTTT. It encodes CASSPLQGTEAFF.

This chain links TRBV28 with TRBJ1-3, with 9 positions matching TRBD1. V lost 6 bases to trimming and J lost 3 bases; unmatched junction nucleotides: 6. The CDR3 totals 15 residues. Germline V lookup: CDR1 MDHEN, CDR2 SYDVKM. The CDR3 protein is CASSIQGAGGNTIYF. The CDR3 DNA follows: TGTGCCAGCAGCATACAGGGGGCAGGTGGAAACACCATATATTTT.

The rearrangement links TRBV14 to TRBJ2-2, with no clear D. The CDR3 is 13 residues long. The ends were cut back, 2 bases at V and 7 bases at J, with 8 bases in the middle. CDR1 is SGHDN, CDR2 FVKESK, per germline. The CDR3 nucleotides are TGTGCCAGCAGCCAATCTATGATCGGGGAGCTGTTTTTT. The encoded protein is CASSQSMIGELFF.

This chain joins TRBV28 and TRBJ2-7, with D unclear. This CDR3 is 17 amino acids long. CDR1 MDHEN and CDR2 SYDVKM come from the germline V gene. Trimming removed 10 bases from V and 6 bases from J, with 31 bases in between. The CDR3 DNA reads TGTGCCACAACACCGAGTGGCCTATTAGGGATGATGGGCGAGCAGTACTTC. Protein product: CATTPSGLLGMMGEQYF.

The chain uses TRBV7-9 and TRBJ2-7; 7 bases fit TRBD2. Germline V gene data show CDR1 as SEHNR and CDR2 as FQNEAQ (reference sequence). The CDR3 sequence is 15 residues long. J lost 5 bases, V lost 2 bases, and 9 bases had no gene match. This CDR3 is CASSLREAGENEQYF. The CDR3 DNA sequence: TGTGCCAGCAGCTTAAGGGAGGCGGGAGAAAACGAGCAGTACTTC.

The genes are TRBV6-5 and TRBJ1-2, with 11 bases matching TRBD1. Trimming at V came to 6 bases and at J to 4 bases, leaving 7 bases not matched to a gene. From germline, CDR1 is MNHEY and CDR2 SVGAGI. The CDR3 contains 15 residues. CDR3 DNA: TGTGCCAGCAGGCAGGGGACAGGGGGATTCTATGGCTACACCTTC. It encodes CASRQGTGGFYGYTF.

This chain joins TRBV6-5 and TRBJ2-7; D is undetermined. The CDR3 contains 14 residues. Per germline, CDR1 MNHEY and CDR2 SVGAGI. The V end lost 7 bases, the J end lost 4 bases, and 17 bases lay between the germline ends. In DNA, the CDR3 is TGTGCCAGCACCCCCTCAGGTCCTGAGTACGAGCAGTACTTC. Its protein product is CASTPSGPEYEQYF.

J is TRBJ2-3 and V is TRBV7-9; 11 bases align to TRBD1. The CDR3 sequence is 17 residues long. The germline gives CDR1 SEHNR, CDR2 FQNEAQ (reference sequence). The V segment lost 5 bases and the J segment 2 bases; nucleotides outside the gene matches: 9. The DNA of the CDR3 is TGTGCCAGCAGCCAGGGGACAGGGGGATCCCACACAGATACGCAGTATTTT. It specifies CASSQGTGGSHTDTQYF.

This clone was counted a few times. Other DNA sequences in this specimen translate into the identical CDR3. The chain is built from TRBV10-2 and TRBJ1-1, with no clear D. The CDR3 is 11 residues long. The germline V gene has CDR1 WSHSY and CDR2 SAAADI. Trimming left V 9 bases short and J 3 bases short, with 8 bases between. Here the CDR3 reads CASRRDTEAFF. In DNA, the CDR3 is TGCGCCAGTAGAAGAGACACTGAAGCTTTCTTT.

The chain has TRBV2 and TRBJ2-1; D unresolved. The CDR3 loop spans 15 amino acids. V lost 4 bases, J lost 0 bases, and 10 bases lay in between. The germline V gene has CDR1 SNHLY and CDR2 FYNNEI. The CDR3 nucleotides are TGTGCCAGCAGTGGTGAGGCGAGCTCCTACAATGAGCAGTTCTTC. Its protein product is CASSGEASSYNEQFF.

The V call is TRBV7-9, the J call TRBJ2-2; D gene unclear. CDR1 and CDR2 (germline): SEHNR, FQNEAQ (reference sequence). CDR3 length: 16 residues. V was trimmed by 3 bases and J by 2 bases, leaving 13 bases between them. Here the CDR3 reads CASSFGPSLNTGELFF. The CDR3 coding sequence is TGTGCCAGCAGCTTCGGCCCTAGTTTAAACACCGGGGAGCTGTTTTTT.

The chain recombines TRBV6-1 with TRBJ1-4; a weak D match, TRBD1 (5 bases). The CDR3 length is 16 residues. V gave up 4 bases and J gave up 3 bases, with 15 bases separating them. Germline lookup yields CDR1 MNHNS and CDR2 SASEGT. The CDR3 spells CASSVFSGPANEKLFF. CDR3 DNA sequence: TGTGCCAGCAGTGTCTTTTCAGGGCCAGCTAATGAAAAACTGTTTTTT.

This chain links TRBV10-3 with TRBJ2-3, with 10 bases matching TRBD2. V trimming: 0 bases; J trimming: 5 bases; junction bases outside the gene matches: 5. The CDR3 extends over 16 amino acids. CDR1 is ENHRY, CDR2 SYGVKD, per germline. The CDR3 region is CAISESTSGIGDTQYF. CDR3 nucleotides: TGTGCCATCAGTGAGTCTACTAGCGGGATTGGAGATACGCAGTATTTT.

This clone has only a few counts. With a much larger clone just one base away, this may be a read error. Other DNA variants within this sample encode the same CDR3. The rearrangement joins TRBV5-1 to TRBJ1-1, with D unclear. The CDR3 has 13 residues. CDR1 is SGHRS, CDR2 YFSETQ, per germline. V gave up 0 bases and J gave up 1 base, with 4 bases separating them. CDR3 DNA sequence: TGCGCCAGCAGCTTGGCAGGGAACACTGAAGCTTTCTTT. It translates to CASSLAGNTEAFF.